This TCR beta chain was captured in a study of T-cell reconstitution after alpha-beta-depleted transplantation in children (dated by TCRdb to between 2015 and 2016). About the investigation overall: Using TCR repertoire profiling, the study followed T-cell immune reconstitution in a quantitative way in children after TCRalphabeta/CD19-depleted allogeneic hematopoietic cell transplantation.

V is cut by 4 bases and J by 8 bases, and the space between the germline ends is 16 bases. The CDR3 has 14 amino acids, counting the end cysteine and phenylalanine. The only DNA kept is the CDR3, 42 bases in frame from the first base. Per the germline V gene, SGDLS is the CDR1 and YYNGEE is the CDR2. In this sample, this clonotype turned up a few times. The specificity of this receptor is unknown. No base-level quality is on record; no much larger clone is a single base apart. The method was PCR. Sequencing relied on an Illumina HiSeq 2500. TCR libraries were prepared with molecular barcoding, using unique molecular identifiers to normalize TCRbeta repertoire quantification. In-frame beta chains were kept once TCRdb had trimmed the public reads at Q25 with fastp and called clones with MiXCR. A single entry per CDR3 protein holds the most common genes and DNA from its merged rows. The sample profile shows about 360,000 distinct CDR3 sequences; about 14% of them were found once. The ten largest clones add up to 4.3% of the sample.

This material consisted of PBMCs, taken from the stem cell graft. Rearrangement joined TRBV9 to TRBJ2-4; a weak D assignment points to TRBD2 (5 bases agree). The TCR was taken from a human donor who donated a stem cell graft to a child with Fanconi anemia. For the CDR3, the sequence is CASSSRGNGDIQYF. The nucleotide sequence reads as follows: TGTGCCAGCAGCTCCCGGGGTAACGGGGACATTCAGTACTTC.